Listed here are 5 T cell receptor beta chains from one sample, sequenced in a study of blood T cell repertoires in COVID-19. The table came from immunoSEQ multiplex PCR; TCRdb's copy has only in-frame clones and leaves some out. The sample has around 15,000 clones, roughly 90% seen once; the top ten hold about 3.1%. The sequencing sample was made of peripheral blood. Receptor source: a human donor in a cohort sampled during active COVID-19.

The CDR3 sequence: CASSLRGTGNEKLFF. The CDR3 DNA follows: TGTGCCAGCAGCCTCAGGGGAACGGGCAATGAAAAACTGTTTTTT. The rearrangement uses TRBV13 and TRBJ1-4; maybe TRBD1 (6 bases). V was shortened by 5 bases and J by 5 bases, with 15 bases between the two germline ends. Looked up from germline, CDR1 is PRHDT and CDR2 is FYEKMQ (reference sequence). The CDR3 length is 15 residues.

The CDR3 sequence: CASSHGPSEAFF. The CDR3, as DNA: TGTGCCAGCAGCCATGGGCCATCGGAAGCTTTCTTT. The chain is built from TRBV28 and TRBJ1-1; D ambiguous. CDR3 length: 12 amino acids. Looked up from germline, CDR1 is MDHEN and CDR2 is SYDVKM. V was shortened by 6 bases and J by 8 bases, with 13 bases between the two germline ends.

The rearrangement uses TRBV7-2 and TRBJ1-6, with TRBD1 as a possible D gene (5 bases). V lost 6 bases and J lost 7, with 16 bases in between. This CDR3 comprises 15 residues. CDR1 is SGHTA and CDR2 is FQGNSA in the germline V gene. The CDR3: CASRFDRGINSPLHF. In nucleotides, the CDR3 is TGTGCCAGCAGATTTGACCGGGGGATCAATTCACCCCTCCACTTT.

The chain combines TRBV29-1 with TRBJ1-1, with D maybe TRBD1 (6 bases). Germline CDR1 and CDR2: SQVTM and ANQGSEA. The ends were cut back, 1 base at V and 4 bases at J, with 10 bases in the middle. CDR3 length: 13 amino acids. For the CDR3, the DNA is TGCAGCGTTGAAGGTGGGACACTCACTGAAGCTTTCTTT. Translated: CSVEGGTLTEAFF.

The rearrangement links TRBV2 to TRBJ1-5; no definite D call. V lost 4 bases and J 6 bases, leaving 10 bases between the germline ends. The V gene's germline CDR1 is SNHLY and CDR2 FYNNEI. The CDR3 runs 13 residues. The CDR3 coding sequence is TGTGCCAGCAGTGTAGGAGGTAGTCAGCCCCAGCATTTT. Amino acid sequence: CASSVGGSQPQHF.